This TCR beta chain was sequenced during a study of shared clonotypes between healthy human individuals. Overall study findings and caveats: Generation probabilities were higher for clonotypes shared across all four sorted-subset donors than for unshared ones.

As originally analysed: Junction-only immunoSEQ sequences carried no quality scores, so filtering differed. Assay: immunoSEQ multiplex PCR; the TCRdb copy retains only in-frame clones and omits some. D and trimming were read from the DNA, whereas the V and J calls and clone size are those reported in that table. The data show roughly 2.5 million clones, with around 94% seen just once and over 0.12% held by the top ten. Notes on this clone: The antigen is unknown.

This sequence originates from a young man in good health. The sequencing sample was made of naive CD4+ T cells sorted from blood. Described subset: CD45RA+ positively selected.

The CDR3 sequence is CASSLVSGVGSPLHF. For the CDR3, the DNA is TGTGCCAGCAGCTTAGTGTCGGGGGTTGGGTCACCCCTCCACTTT. The chain joins TRBV7-8 to TRBJ1-6, with a weak D call TRBD1 (5 bases). The CDR3 spans 15 residues. Germline V gene data show CDR1 as SGHVS and CDR2 as FQNEAQ. Deletions cut 1 base from V and 10 bases from J, with 14 bases between.